The 25 T cell receptor beta chains reported below all come from one sample, sequenced in a study of cytomegalovirus exposure and HLA in healthy donors. With 60 Vbeta and 13 Jbeta primers, the PCR was carried out. TCRdb's copy holds only in-frame clones and misses some; the assay was immunoSEQ multiplex PCR. The data contain 150,000 to 200,000 clones, approximately 71% of them singletons. What was sequenced was PBMCs. Receptors were obtained from a man between 18 and 35 years old in good health and CMV-seropositive.

The chain employs TRBV5-1 and TRBJ2-5, with D possibly being TRBD2 (5 bases). The CDR3 runs to 14 residues. Trimming pared 2 bases from V and 5 bases from J, leaving 13 bases between. Germline V lookup: CDR1 SGHRS, CDR2 YFSETQ. This CDR3 reads CASSFFGERETQYF. CDR3 bases: TGCGCCAGCAGCTTTTTTGGGGAGAGGGAGACCCAGTACTTC.

The chain links TRBV6-5 to TRBJ1-6, with D maybe TRBD1 (5 bases). The CDR3 loop spans 13 amino acids. With 7 bases removed from V and 8 bases from J, the gap between germline ends came to 12 bases. Germline V gene lookup returns CDR1 MNHEY and CDR2 SVGAGI. The CDR3 sequence: CASKGLTHSPLHF. In DNA form, the CDR3 reads TGTGCCAGCAAGGGGCTAACTCATTCACCCCTCCACTTT.

This clone was recorded a few times. This sample includes further DNA sequences coding for the same CDR3. This chain connects TRBV9 to TRBJ1-3; 7 positions agree with TRBD1. The CDR3 is 16 amino acids. V trimming: 0 bases; J trimming: 0 bases; junction bases outside the gene matches: 3. Germline CDR1 and CDR2: SGDLS and YYNGEE. CDR3: CASSVGGGLSGNTIYF. The CDR3 nucleotides are TGTGCCAGCAGCGTAGGAGGGGGCCTCTCTGGAAACACCATATATTTT. The variable domain in full, completed from reference TRBV9 and TRBJ1-3, reads DSGVTQTPKHLITATGQRVTLRCSPRSGDLSVYWYQQSLDQGLQFLIQYYNGEERAKGNILERFSAQQFPDLHSELNLSSLELGDSALYFCASSVGGGLSGNTIYFGEGSWLTVV.

The chain is built from TRBV28 and TRBJ1-2, with D possibly TRBD1 on 5 matching bases. Trimming took off 8 bases at V and 7 bases at J, with 17 bases between the two ends. Germline CDR1 is MDHEN and CDR2 is SYDVKM. The length of the CDR3 is 13 residues. Here the CDR3 reads CASAQGVIGGYTF. The CDR3 DNA sequence: TGTGCCAGCGCCCAGGGTGTAATCGGTGGCTACACCTTC.

This clone occurred once. This chain uses TRBV2 with TRBJ1-5; D may be TRBD1 (6 bases). In germline, CDR1 is SNHLY, CDR2 FYNNEI. The CDR3 covers 17 residues. The ends were cut back, 0 bases at V and 2 bases at J, with 14 bases in the middle. The CDR3 DNA sequence: TGTGCCAGCAGTGAAGCTTCGGCAGGGGCAGGCAATCAGCCCCAGCATTTT. This encodes CASSEASAGAGNQPQHF.

The chain has TRBV18 and TRBJ2-3; 11 bases are shared with TRBD2. The V gene end was trimmed by 4 bases and the J gene end by 1 base; junction bases not matched to a gene: 4. The CDR3 has 16 residues. In germline, CDR1 is KGHSH, CDR2 LQKENI. The DNA of the CDR3 is TGTGCCAGCTCACACACTAGCGGGAGAGGCACAGATACGCAGTATTTT. Protein: CASSHTSGRGTDTQYF.

The V and J genes are TRBV27 and TRBJ1-2; maybe TRBD1 (5 bases). Germline CDR1 is MNHEY and CDR2 is SMNVEV (reference sequence). Deletions cut 2 bases from V and 8 bases from J, with 12 bases between. This CDR3 is built from 13 residues. CDR3 sequence: CASSLAVGGGYTF. Written as DNA, the CDR3 is TGTGCCAGCAGTTTAGCGGTCGGGGGAGGCTACACCTTC.

The rearrangement joins TRBV7-2 to TRBJ2-3; TRBD1 matches at 9 bases. V trimming: 3 bases; J trimming: 6 bases; junction bases outside the gene matches: 4. The CDR3 is made up of 14 amino acids. Germline CDR1 and CDR2: SGHTA and FQGNSA. The CDR3 sequence: CASSLGQGGDTQYF. The DNA of the CDR3 is TGTGCCAGCAGCTTGGGACAGGGTGGGGATACGCAGTATTTT.

The chain links TRBV18 to TRBJ1-5; the match to TRBD1 covers 7 bases. The CDR3 extends over 16 amino acids. Germline V CDR1 and CDR2: KGHSH, LQKENI. V shed 3 bases, J shed 2 bases, and the junction held 7 bases outside the gene matches. The DNA for the CDR3 is TGTGCCAGCTCACCCGGGACAGCTAGGGGCAATCAGCCCCAGCATTTT. Translating it yields CASSPGTARGNQPQHF.

The chain combines TRBV7-9 with TRBJ1-5; maybe TRBD1 (5 bases). CDR1 is SEHNR, CDR2 FQNEAQ, per germline (reference sequence). V shed 2 bases and J shed 7 bases, with 21 bases lying between them. The CDR3 is 17 residues long. This CDR3 reads CASSLKELVEGYQPQHF. CDR3 sequence (DNA): TGTGCCAGCAGCTTAAAAGAGTTAGTGGAGGGGTACCAGCCCCAGCATTTT.

V is TRBV27 and J is TRBJ2-5; the match to TRBD2 covers 8 bases. The end of the DNA aligns better with TRBJ2-7, so the J call may be wrong. CDR1 is MNHEY and CDR2 is SMNVEV in the germline V gene (reference sequence). The CDR3 runs to 14 residues. The DNA for the CDR3 is TGTGCCAGCAGTCCTAGCGGGTCCTCCTACGAGCAGTACTTC. Protein: CASSPSGSSYEQYF.

The rearrangement uses TRBV18 and TRBJ2-7; D is ambiguous. V lost 2 bases and J lost 3, with 8 bases in between. The CDR3 is 13 amino acids. CDR1 KGHSH and CDR2 LQKENI come from the germline V gene. In nucleotides, the CDR3 is TGTGCCAGCTCACCAACAATAAACTACGAGCAGTACTTC. Protein: CASSPTINYEQYF.

This rearrangement joins TRBV5-6 to TRBJ1-5; D call uncertain. This CDR3 spans 15 amino acids. Looked up from germline, CDR1 is SGHDT and CDR2 is YYEEEE. V shed 1 base and J shed 2 bases, with 10 bases lying between them. In nucleotides, the CDR3 is TGTGCCAGCAGCTTGTCGGGGTATGGCAATCAGCCCCAGCATTTT. It translates to CASSLSGYGNQPQHF.

The rearrangement links TRBV6-5 to TRBJ2-7; D is undetermined. The germline V gene encodes CDR1 MNHEY and CDR2 SVGAGI. The ends were cut back, 0 bases at V and 2 bases at J, with 11 bases in the middle. This CDR3 spans 15 amino acids. In DNA form, the CDR3 reads TGTGCCAGCAGTTACTCATCAGCCAGGACCTACGAGCAGTACTTC. Its protein is CASSYSSARTYEQYF.

This chain links TRBV11-2 with TRBJ1-2; D may be TRBD1 (6 bases). V lost 5 bases and J lost 4, with 11 bases in between. The CDR3 extends over 13 amino acids. Germline assignment: CDR1 SGHAT and CDR2 FQNNGV. CDR3 sequence reads: CASSQGQLYGYTF. CDR3 DNA: TGTGCCAGCAGCCAAGGACAGCTCTATGGCTACACCTTC.

The genes are TRBV29-1 and TRBJ1-2; D perhaps matches TRBD1 (6 bases). The CDR3 runs 13 residues. Per the germline V gene, CDR1 is SQVTM and CDR2 is ANQGSEA. V gave up 7 bases and J gave up 3 bases, with 15 bases separating them. The CDR3 loop is CSGKGGKDYGYTF. CDR3 bases: TGCAGCGGGAAGGGGGGGAAGGACTATGGCTACACCTTC.

This chain links TRBV27 with TRBJ1-6; D is perhaps TRBD1 (5 bases). V was trimmed by 7 bases and J by 5 bases, leaving 18 bases between them. CDR3 length: 16 residues. Germline V lookup: CDR1 MNHEY, CDR2 SMNVEV (reference sequence). The CDR3 reads CASTQAASINNSPLHF. CDR3 nucleotides: TGTGCCAGCACACAGGCGGCCTCCATTAATAATTCACCCCTCCACTTT.

This sequence joins TRBV4-1 and TRBJ2-5; TRBD1 aligns across 7 bases. CDR3 length equals 15 residues. Germline trimming cut 4 bases from V and 4 bases from J; bases unmatched to any gene: 9. CDR1 MGHRA and CDR2 YSYEKL come from the germline V gene. Here the CDR3 DNA reads TGCGCCAGCAGCCGGTCGACAGGGAGTGGAGAGACCCAGTACTTC. It is translated as CASSRSTGSGETQYF.

V gene TRBV7-9 combines with J gene TRBJ1-3; tentative D call: TRBD1 (6 bases). Germline CDR1 and CDR2: SEHNR and FQNEAQ (reference sequence). V was clipped by 2 bases and J by 2 bases, with 10 bases between them. The CDR3 is 15 amino acids. CDR3 bases: TGTGCCAGCAGCTTACTGGGGGCGGCTGGAAACACCATATATTTT. Translated: CASSLLGAAGNTIYF.

The chain has TRBV7-9 and TRBJ1-3; TRBD1 agrees at 7 bases. The CDR3 runs to 17 residues. V lost 5 bases, J lost 2 bases, and 12 bases stayed unmatched. Germline assignment: CDR1 SEHNR and CDR2 FQNEAQ (reference sequence). The chain's CDR3 is CASSHLSTGTPGNTIYF. CDR3 sequence (DNA): TGTGCCAGCAGCCACCTCTCGACAGGGACCCCTGGAAACACCATATATTTT.

The chain couples TRBV5-1 to TRBJ2-3; D unresolved. Germline V gene sequence: CDR1 SGHRS, CDR2 YFSETQ. CDR3 size: 14 residues. The V gene lost 0 bases and the J gene lost 2 bases, with 7 bases spanning the gap. CDR3 in DNA: TGCGCCAGCAGCTTGGAACAGATCACAGATACGCAGTATTTT. Translation gives CASSLEQITDTQYF.

The chain combines TRBV5-1 with TRBJ2-1; 7 bases align to TRBD2. From germline, CDR1 is SGHRS and CDR2 YFSETQ. The CDR3 covers 15 residues. V dropped 1 base and J dropped 1; count of bases not matched to a gene: 2. CDR3 in amino acids: CASSLKRGSYNEQFF. As DNA, the CDR3 is TGCGCCAGCAGCTTGAAGCGGGGTTCCTACAATGAGCAGTTCTTC. The whole variable domain, filled in from reference TRBV5-1 and TRBJ2-1, reads KAGVTQTPRYLIKTRGQQVTLSCSPISGHRSVSWYQQTPGQGLQFLFEYFSETQRNKGNFPGRFSGRQFSNSRSEMNVSTLELGDSALYLCASSLKRGSYNEQFFGPGTRLTVL.

This clone was recorded once. V gene TRBV5-1 combines with J gene TRBJ2-7, with 8 nucleotides matching TRBD1. Germline-derived CDR1 and CDR2 are SGHRS and YFSETQ. After removal of 3 bases from V and 3 bases from J, the junction contained 5 bases not matched to a gene. CDR3 length: 14 amino acids. Written as DNA, the CDR3 is TGCGCCAGCAGCTCCCAGGGGGCGTACTACGAGCAGTACTTC. As protein: CASSSQGAYYEQYF. The full variable domain, its missing parts supplied by reference TRBV5-1 and TRBJ2-7, is KAGVTQTPRYLIKTRGQQVTLSCSPISGHRSVSWYQQTPGQGLQFLFEYFSETQRNKGNFPGRFSGRQFSNSRSEMNVSTLELGDSALYLCASSSQGAYYEQYFGPGTRLTVT.

This clone occurred a few times. One junction end disagrees with the germline gene, perhaps due to a read error. The genes are TRBV4-2 and TRBJ1-2, with TRBD1 matching 7 bases. The CDR3 totals 15 residues. Germline loops: CDR1 LGHNA, CDR2 YNFKEQ. The CDR3 DNA reads as TGTGCCAGCAGCCAAGATTTAGGCGACAGGGATGGCTACCCCTTC. It codes for CASSQDLGDRDGYPF.

The V call is TRBV6-5, the J call TRBJ1-1; no firm D call. This CDR3 region has 16 residues. V lost 2 bases, J lost 1 base, and 14 bases lay in between. The germline CDR1 and CDR2 sequences are MNHEY and SVGAGI. The CDR3 is CASSYLPGGKNTEAFF. In DNA form, the CDR3 reads TGTGCCAGCAGTTACCTCCCGGGTGGTAAGAACACTGAAGCTTTCTTT.